These 28 T cell receptor beta chains were all obtained from the same sample, sequenced in a study of T-cell memory formation after mild COVID-19. TCRdb re-analysed the 5' RACE reads in MiXCR, keeping a single row per CDR3 protein. The data show 300,000 or so distinct CDR3 sequences, with more than 15% seen just once and 20% to 25% held by the top ten. The sequencing sample was made of PBMCs or a T cell subset sorted from them (not recorded which). The receptors derive from a young man who had mild COVID-19 (a few samples of this study predate the infection). Cell type and time point are not known.

In its sample, this clonotype was seen a few times. The chain uses TRBV3-1 and TRBJ2-1; D may be TRBD2 (6 bases). V was pared by 1 base and J by 6 bases, with 10 bases between. This CDR3 contains 14 residues. Germline V gives CDR1 LGHDT, CDR2 YNNKEL (reference sequence). The CDR3 sequence is CASSQGLVGNEQFF. CDR3 sequence (DNA): TGTGCCAGCAGCCAAGGACTAGTAGGCAATGAGCAGTTCTTC.

This clonotype has a handful of counts. V is TRBV24-1 and J is TRBJ2-1, with TRBD2 matching over 13 bases. J lost 8 bases, V lost 5 bases, and 5 bases had no gene match. The CDR3 has 15 residues. CDR1 KGHDR and CDR2 SFDVKD come from the germline V gene. The CDR3 coding sequence is TGTGCCACCAGTGGGCGGACTAGCGGGGGTTATGAGCAGTTCTTC. Its translation is CATSGRTSGGYEQFF.

The gene calls are TRBV6-1 and TRBJ1-1, with 9 nucleotides matching TRBD1. The CDR3 loop spans 15 amino acids. The ends lost 4 bases at V and 1 base at J; junction bases unmatched: 4. Germline CDR1 reads MNHNS; CDR2 reads SASEGT. The CDR3 here is CASSGTDRGNTEAFF. In DNA form, the CDR3 reads TGTGCCAGCAGTGGAACGGACAGGGGGAACACTGAAGCTTTCTTT.

This clonotype was observed a handful of times. Here the CDR3 reads CASSVAGVSTDTQYF. CDR3 coding DNA: TGTGCCAGCAGCGTAGCTGGGGTGAGCACAGATACGCAGTATTTT. The rearrangement links TRBV9 to TRBJ2-3; the D is unclear. The germline V gene encodes CDR1 SGDLS and CDR2 YYNGEE. V was pared by 0 bases and J by 0 bases, with 8 bases between. This CDR3 has 15 residues.

The chain employs TRBV18 and TRBJ2-7; D remains ambiguous. The CDR3 has 14 residues. Per the germline V gene, CDR1 is KGHSH and CDR2 is LQKENI. Trimming cost V 0 bases and J 4 bases, with 10 bases left between them. The CDR3 here is CASSPPVPSYEQYV. CDR3 DNA sequence: TGTGCCAGCTCACCACCTGTCCCCAGTTACGAGCAGTACGTC.

The V gene is TRBV5-6, the J gene TRBJ2-3, with 9 bases that match TRBD2. The germline V gene has CDR1 SGHDT and CDR2 YYEEEE. The CDR3 sequence is 15 residues long. With 2 bases clipped from V and 4 bases from J, the junction kept 5 bases outside the gene matches. CDR3 DNA: TGTGCCAGCAGCTTACGCGGGGGGGTCCCAGATACGCAGTATTTT. Its translation is CASSLRGGVPDTQYF. The entire variable domain, with the rest obtained from reference TRBV5-6 and TRBJ2-3, is as follows: DAGVTQSPTHLIKTRGQQVTLRCSPKSGHDTVSWYQQALGQGPQFIFQYYEEEERQRGNFPDRFSGHQFPNYSSELNVNALLLGDSALYLCASSLRGGVPDTQYFGPGTRLTVL.

This clonotype was seen a few times. The chain carries TRBV12-3 or TRBV12-4 and TRBJ1-1; 7 bases are a match to TRBD1. This CDR3 is built from 14 residues. V lost 7 bases to trimming and J lost 4 bases; unmatched junction nucleotides: 9. The CDR3 here is CASNPGGSGTEAFF. The CDR3 bases are TGTGCCAGCAACCCAGGGGGGTCGGGCACTGAAGCTTTCTTT.

This clonotype has a handful of counts. This sequence joins TRBV11-2 and TRBJ2-3; D may be TRBD2 (5 bases). Germline values: CDR1 SGHAT, CDR2 FQNNGV. CDR3 length: 13 residues. V was trimmed by 2 bases and J by 8 bases, leaving 11 bases between them. CDR3 residues: CASSLRLRGTQYF. The CDR3 bases are TGTGCCAGCAGCTTACGACTACGGGGTACGCAGTATTTT.

J is TRBJ2-1 and V is TRBV12-3 or TRBV12-4, with D uncertain. The length of the CDR3 is 13 residues. With 2 bases removed from V and 7 bases from J, the gap between germline ends came to 9 bases. The CDR3 DNA is TGTGCCAGCAGTTTATATCGGGCTAATGAGCAGTTCTTC. Its protein is CASSLYRANEQFF.

V gene TRBV10-2 combines with J gene TRBJ1-4; no clear D gene. The length of the CDR3 is 13 residues. Looked up from germline, CDR1 is WSHSY and CDR2 is SAAADI. The V end lost 8 bases, the J end lost 3 bases, and 10 bases lay between the germline ends. The CDR3 reads CASVGVANEKLFF. The CDR3 region has the DNA TGCGCCAGCGTCGGGGTGGCTAATGAAAAACTGTTTTTT.

This clonotype was detected many times. This rearrangement joins TRBV12-3 or TRBV12-4 to TRBJ2-3; D may be TRBD2 (5 bases). The CDR3 is 13 residues long. Trimming removed 3 bases at V and 5 bases at J, with 9 bases between. The CDR3 region has the DNA TGTGCCAGCAGTTTGGGAGCGGTAGATACGCAGTATTTT. It specifies CASSLGAVDTQYF.

This clonotype was recorded at least ten times. The chain employs TRBV5-1 and TRBJ1-1, with D possibly TRBD1 on 5 matching bases. CDR3 length: 14 amino acids. Germline V gene data show CDR1 as SGHRS and CDR2 as YFSETQ. The germline V and J ends were trimmed by 3 bases and 1 base, with 10 bases remaining between them. The CDR3 loop is CASSSGGRNTEAFF. The CDR3 DNA reads as TGCGCCAGCAGCTCGGGGGGGAGGAACACTGAAGCTTTCTTT.

The V gene is TRBV11-2, the J gene TRBJ1-1; no reliable D call. The CDR3 is made up of 14 amino acids. Trimming removed 2 bases at V and 10 bases at J, with 17 bases between. The germline V gene has CDR1 SGHAT and CDR2 FQNNGV. The CDR3, as DNA: TGTGCCAGCAGCTTATCTCAGCCTGCCGAGGGAGCTTTCTTT. Amino acids: CASSLSQPAEGAFF.

V is TRBV7-3 and J is TRBJ1-1; D might be TRBD1 (5 bases). Germline lookup yields CDR1 SGHTA and CDR2 FQGTGA. Trimming pared 2 bases from V and 0 bases from J, leaving 10 bases between. The CDR3 sequence is 15 residues long. This CDR3 is CASSLQGGVNTEAFF. CDR3 sequence (DNA): TGTGCCAGCAGCTTACAGGGAGGTGTGAACACTGAAGCTTTCTTT.

This clonotype was seen a handful of times. The chain combines TRBV4-3 with TRBJ2-1; D unclear. CDR3 length: 16 amino acids. Germline loops: CDR1 LGHNA, CDR2 YSLEER. V was shortened by 0 bases and J by 4 bases, with 13 bases between the two germline ends. CDR3 region: CASSQEPDLRYNEQFF. The CDR3 nucleotides are TGCGCCAGCAGCCAAGAACCGGACCTACGGTACAATGAGCAGTTCTTC.

There are a few counts of this clonotype. The chain links TRBV7-3 to TRBJ2-1; 7 nucleotides line up with TRBD2. This CDR3 has 15 residues. Unmatched junction bases numbered 8, after V lost 0 bases and J lost 9 bases. The germline CDR1 and CDR2 sequences are SGHTA and FQGTGA. The CDR3 DNA follows: TGTGCCAGCAGCTTAACATCGTCGAGCGGGGTTGAGCAGTTCTTC. Amino acids: CASSLTSSSGVEQFF.

The sample holds a few counts of this clonotype. The chain couples TRBV27 to TRBJ2-7; TRBD2 is a possible D gene (5 bases). The CDR3 loop spans 13 amino acids. The V end was cut by 2 bases, the J end by 10 bases, with 15 bases between. Germline values: CDR1 MNHEY, CDR2 SMNVEV (reference sequence). The DNA of the CDR3 is TGTGCCAGCAGTTTAAGAGGGTCGGGCAGACAGTACGTC. Translation gives CASSLRGSGRQYV.

This clonotype was observed a few times. This chain joins TRBV15 and TRBJ2-7; 12 bases align to TRBD1. CDR1 and CDR2 from the germline V gene are LNHNV and YYDKDF (reference sequence). V gave up 3 bases and J gave up 5 bases; unmatched junction bases: 2. This CDR3 comprises 14 residues. The CDR3 coding sequence is TGTGCCACCAGCAGGGGACAGGGGGCTGACGAGCAGTACGTC. This gives the protein CATSRGQGADEQYV.

This clonotype was detected many times. This sequence joins TRBV20-1 and TRBJ2-7; 7 bases line up with TRBD1. This CDR3 is 14 amino acids long. Germline V lookup: CDR1 DFQATT, CDR2 SNEGSKA (reference sequence). The ends lost 1 base at V and 0 bases at J; junction bases unmatched: 3. The DNA for the CDR3 is TGCAGTGCTAGAGGCCAGGGGGTCTCCTACGAGCAGTACGTC. This gives the protein CSARGQGVSYEQYV.

The sample holds many counts of this clonotype. The chain recombines TRBV9 with TRBJ2-1; D gene ambiguous. This CDR3 is 14 amino acids long. CDR1 and CDR2 from the germline V gene are SGDLS and YYNGEE. V was pared by 1 base and J by 1 base, with 6 bases between. The CDR3 is CASSVKGSYNEQFF. CDR3 nucleotides: TGTGCCAGCAGCGTAAAAGGTTCCTACAATGAGCAGTTCTTC.

This clonotype has at least ten counts. The chain joins TRBV24-1 to TRBJ1-2; D possibly corresponds to TRBD1 (5 bases). This CDR3 contains 14 residues. Germline CDR1 is KGHDR and CDR2 is SFDVKD. V lost 4 bases, J lost 3 bases, and 11 bases lay in between. CDR3 amino acids: CATSESGTDYGYTF. CDR3 DNA: TGTGCCACCAGTGAATCCGGGACCGACTATGGCTACACCTTC.

The gene calls are TRBV4-1 and TRBJ1-5, with D unclear. CDR3 length: 16 residues. The V end was cut by 0 bases, the J end by 6 bases, with 15 bases between. CDR1 and CDR2 (germline): MGHRA, YSYEKL. In nucleotides, the CDR3 is TGCGCCAGCAGCCAAGATCTGGGCAGTCCCAGTCAGCCCCAGCATTTT. Protein: CASSQDLGSPSQPQHF.

CDR3: CASSQDYIGYTF. CDR3 in DNA: TGCGCCAGCAGCCAAGATTACATTGGCTACACCTTC. The genes are TRBV4-1 and TRBJ1-2; D is undetermined. V lost 0 bases and J lost 7, with 6 bases in between. Germline CDR1 is MGHRA and CDR2 is YSYEKL. The CDR3 has 12 amino acids.

This clonotype was found a few times. V and J are TRBV3-1 and TRBJ2-7; the match to TRBD2 covers 8 bases. Trimming removed 4 bases from V and 9 bases from J; junction bases left unmatched: 5. The CDR3 covers 12 residues. The germline V gene encodes CDR1 LGHDT and CDR2 YNNKEL (reference sequence). Written as DNA, the CDR3 is TGTGCCAGCAGCCCCCGGGGGGGCACGCAGTACGTC. It encodes CASSPRGGTQYV.

This clonotype was seen many times. J is TRBJ2-1 and V is TRBV24-1; D might be TRBD2 (7 bases). Germline V gene sequence: CDR1 KGHDR, CDR2 SFDVKD. CDR3 length: 17 amino acids. Trimming removed 5 bases from V and 7 bases from J, with 23 bases in between. The CDR3: CATSGPTGGPRGNEQFF. CDR3 DNA sequence: TGTGCCACCAGTGGTCCCACGGGGGGCCCTCGGGGGAATGAGCAGTTCTTC.

This clonotype was seen more than once but under ten times. The chain has TRBV4-1 and TRBJ1-4; unclear D gene. CDR1 and CDR2 (germline): MGHRA, YSYEKL. The CDR3 consists of 15 residues. Trimming shortened V by 2 bases and J by 8 bases, and 15 bases separated the two germline ends. The CDR3 DNA sequence: TGCGCCAGCAGCCAACTAGAATCCCGGGTAGAAAAACTGTTTTTT. Translation: CASSQLESRVEKLFF.

This clonotype was recorded a few times. The V gene is TRBV4-1, the J gene TRBJ1-2; TRBD1 matches 9 bases. This CDR3 region has 14 residues. Germline V CDR1 and CDR2: MGHRA, YSYEKL. J was trimmed by 4 bases and V by 4 bases; bases with no gene match: 4. CDR3 in DNA: TGCGCCAGCAGCCCCACAGGGGGCGGCTATGGCTACACCTTC. This gives the protein CASSPTGGGYGYTF.

The chain joins TRBV18 to TRBJ2-7; TRBD1 matches 8 bases. The CDR3 runs to 15 residues. CDR1 and CDR2 from the germline V gene are KGHSH and LQKENI. The ends lost 6 bases at V and 0 bases at J; junction bases unmatched: 7. DNA of the CDR3: TGTGCCAGCTCTCCCGGGACAGGCCCCTCCTACGAGCAGTACTTC. The encoded protein is CASSPGTGPSYEQYF.